The rows below give T cell receptor beta chains drawn from one sample of a study of blood T cells in healthy people across ages. One entry per CDR3 protein, called by TCRdb with MiXCR from the 5' RACE reads. The sample holds about 1.5 million distinct CDR3 sequences, approximately 39% seen once. Material: blood. The source is a woman under 30 in good health. CDR3s include the opening cysteine and the closing phenylalanine or tryptophan. Each record gives: D gene, clone size, J gene, V gene, CDR3 DNA, CDR3 protein. D genes are given only for firm matches. Only some rows state a clone size, as once, few, many or a class for expanded clones.

>.|.|TRBJ1-1|TRBV12-5
TGTGCTAGTGGAATCACAGTGAACACTGAAGCTTTCTTT
CASGITVNTEAFF
>.|few|TRBJ2-1|TRBV7-9
TGTGCCAGCAGCTTAGAGTCCTTAGTCCATGAGCAGTTCTTC
CASSLESLVHEQFF
>TRBD2|.|TRBJ2-6|TRBV20-1
TGCAGTGCTCCCCAGCGGGGAACCATCTCTGGGGCCAACGTCCTGACTTTC
CSAPQRGTISGANVLTF
>.|once|TRBJ1-3|TRBV7-2
TGTGCCAGCAGCTTAGGGGCCGGTCGAACTGGAAACACCATATATTTT
CASSLGAGRTGNTIYF
>TRBD1|.|TRBJ2-5|TRBV2
TGTGCCAGCAGTGAAGGACAGGGACGGGAGACCCAGTACTTC
CASSEGQGRETQYF
>.|many|TRBJ2-6|TRBV6-5
TGTGCCAGCAGTTACTCCCGGGGCTCTGGGGCCAACGTCCTGACTTTC
CASSYSRGSGANVLTF
>TRBD1|.|TRBJ1-2|TRBV7-2
TGTGCCAGCAGCTCCGACAGGGCCTATGGCTACACCTTC
CASSSDRAYGYTF
>TRBD1|few|TRBJ2-1|TRBV4-1
TGCGCCGTCCGGGACAGCCTCAATGAGCAGTTCTTC
CAVRDSLNEQFF
>.|.|TRBJ1-5|TRBV6-5
TGTGCCAGCAGCCCGGGGGCAGGCCATCAGCCCCAGCATTTT
CASSPGAGHQPQHF
>TRBD2|few|TRBJ2-3|TRBV4-3
TGCGCCAGCAGCCAAGCCAGCGGGGTAAGCACAGATACGCAGTATTTT
CASSQASGVSTDTQYF
>TRBD1|few|TRBJ2-2|TRBV7-8
TGTGCCAGCAGCTCCAGAGAGACAGGGCCCCACTCAAACACCGGGGAGCTGTTTTTT
CASSSRETGPHSNTGELFF
>.|many|TRBJ1-2|TRBV29-1
TGCAGCGTTGAGCCAGGGGCCGATAACTATGGCTACACCTTC
CSVEPGADNYGYTF
>TRBD2|few|TRBJ2-7|TRBV29-1
TGCAGCGTGGAAATTAGCGGGGGCTCCTACGAGCAGTACTTC
CSVEISGGSYEQYF
>.|few|TRBJ2-7|TRBV4-1
TGCGCCAGCAGCCCGCCGACTAGTCCCCACGAGCAGTACTTC
CASSPPTSPHEQYF
>.|.|TRBJ2-1|TRBV7-6
TGTGCCAGCAGCTCCCCCGGGGTGGTTTCGGCGGATGAGCAGTTCTTC
CASSSPGVVSADEQFF
>.|.|TRBJ2-1|TRBV6-2/TRBV6-3
TGTGCCAGCAGTTATCCCGGGGGGCCCTACAATGAGCAGTTCTTC
CASSYPGGPYNEQFF
>.|.|TRBJ2-1|TRBV30
TGTGCCTGGAGTGGAGGCAATGAGCAGTTCTTC
CAWSGGNEQFF
>TRBD2|few|TRBJ2-5|TRBV4-1
TGCGCCAGCAGCCGCACGATGGGGGGGCAAGAGACCCAGTACTTC
CASSRTMGGQETQYF